The next 23 T cell receptor beta chains were all read from a single sample in a study of cytomegalovirus exposure and HLA in healthy donors (dated by TCRdb to 2016 to 2017). Receptor amplification or capture employed the immunoSEQ multiplex PCR assay. The multiplex PCR relied on a mix of 60 forward primers for TCR Vbeta segments and 13 reverse primers for TCR Jbeta segments. Entries here come from immuneACCESS through TCRdb and include only in-frame sequences with V and J called. Some clones fail to appear in such tables; in the studies checked, an unresolved V gene covers under half of the shortfall, and the cause of the remainder is unknown. This sample has a few hundred thousand clones in its table, and approximately 90% of those were observed once. The ten most abundant clones make up about 2% of the sample. The sample taken for sequencing was PBMCs. The source is a young woman in good health and CMV-seronegative.

CDR3 protein: CASSLVQRRGGETQYF. CDR3 bases: TGTGCCAGCAGCTTGGTTCAAAGACGAGGCGGAGAGACCCAGTACTTC. The chain is built from TRBV5-6 and TRBJ2-5; no clear D gene. Germline V lookup: CDR1 SGHDT, CDR2 YYEEEE. The CDR3 runs 16 residues. Trimming took off 0 bases at V and 4 bases at J, with 16 bases between the two ends.

This clone was recorded once. The chain recombines TRBV5-1 with TRBJ2-5; possibly TRBD1 for D (6 bases). The CDR3 is 16 amino acids. Germline V gives CDR1 SGHRS, CDR2 YFSETQ. The V end lost 1 base, the J end lost 4 bases, and 17 bases lay between the germline ends. This CDR3 is CASSLSLAGAGETQYF. The CDR3 coding sequence is TGCGCCAGCAGCTTGTCGTTGGCAGGGGCCGGAGAGACCCAGTACTTC.

This chain connects TRBV10-3 to TRBJ1-2; 8 nucleotides line up with TRBD1. The CDR3 is 16 amino acids. Germline-derived CDR1 and CDR2 are ENHRY and SYGVKD. V was pared by 0 bases and J by 1 base, with 4 bases of the junction left unmatched. The CDR3 reads CAISESMGTGNYGYTF. The CDR3 DNA sequence: TGTGCCATCAGTGAGTCCATGGGGACAGGTAACTATGGCTACACCTTC.

This chain's CDR3 is CASSEALAGGLALAFF. DNA for the CDR3: TGTGCCAGCAGTGAAGCGCTTGCAGGGGGTTTGGCATTGGCTTTCTTT. J is TRBJ1-1 and V is TRBV2, with 7 bases matching TRBD1. This CDR3 has 16 amino acids. Per germline, CDR1 SNHLY and CDR2 FYNNEI. The V segment lost 0 bases and the J segment 11 bases; nucleotides outside the gene matches: 15.

The rearrangement uses TRBV2 and TRBJ2-1; D remains unclear. Germline V lookup: CDR1 SNHLY, CDR2 FYNNEI. Trimming shortened V by 8 bases and J by 1 base, and 18 bases separated the two germline ends. There are 16 residues in the CDR3. Here the CDR3 reads CASHRRGGISYNEQFF. The CDR3 DNA sequence: TGTGCCAGCCATCGGAGAGGCGGTATTTCCTACAATGAGCAGTTCTTC.

The CDR3 reads CASSQGQGTFSGANVLTF. In DNA form, the CDR3 reads TGTGCCAGCAGCCAGGGACAGGGTACATTCTCTGGGGCCAACGTCCTGACTTTC. The chain recombines TRBV9 with TRBJ2-6, with 9 bases identical to TRBD1. The germline gives CDR1 SGDLS, CDR2 YYNGEE. After removal of 4 bases from V and 0 bases from J, the junction contained 8 bases not matched to a gene. The CDR3 has 18 residues.

Comments on this clone: The junction and the germline gene differ at one end; a read error may be behind it. The V and J genes are TRBV7-9 and TRBJ2-7; TRBD1 is a possible D gene (5 bases). Germline assignment: CDR1 SEHNR and CDR2 FQNEAQ (reference sequence). CDR3 size: 14 residues. The CDR3 loop is CSSSPRQKGREQYF. The CDR3 nucleotides read TGTTCCAGCAGCCCCCGACAGAAAGGGCGCGAGCAGTACTTC. Full variable domain (remainder filled in from reference TRBV7-9 and TRBJ2-7): DTGVSQNPRHKITKRGQNVTFRCDPISEHNRLYWYRQTLGQGPEFLTYFQNEAQLEKSRLLSDRFSAERPKGSFSTLEIQRTEQGDSAMYLCSSSPRQKGREQYFGPGTRLTVT.

This chain links TRBV5-4 with TRBJ1-1; maybe TRBD1 (5 bases). This CDR3 comprises 15 residues. Trimming cost V 0 bases and J 1 base, with 10 bases left between them. Per the germline V gene, CDR1 is SGHNT and CDR2 is YYREEE (reference sequence). The CDR3 sequence: CASSLATGWNTEAFF. The CDR3 DNA sequence: TGTGCCAGCAGCTTGGCCACAGGATGGAACACTGAAGCTTTCTTT.

V and J are TRBV9 and TRBJ1-6, with 9 bases that match TRBD1. The CDR3 sequence is 18 residues long. J gave up 3 bases and V 4 bases, and 11 bases lay outside the gene matches. Germline-derived CDR1 and CDR2 are SGDLS and YYNGEE. The CDR3 DNA sequence: TGTGCCAGCAGCCATGGACAGGGGACAACTGACTATAATTCACCCCTCCACTTT. Amino acids: CASSHGQGTTDYNSPLHF.

In DNA form, the CDR3 reads TGTGCCAGCAGCTTGGGAGCGGGCCCTACTATCCAAGAGACCCAGTACTTC. This encodes CASSLGAGPTIQETQYF. The J gene is TRBJ2-5, the V gene TRBV5-8; the D gene is possibly TRBD2 (6 bases). Germline CDR1 SGHTS, CDR2 YDEGEE. The CDR3 contains 17 residues. Trimming took 0 bases from V and 1 from J, leaving 16 bases between them.

This chain links TRBV10-3 with TRBJ1-4, with no clear D. Trimming stripped 4 bases from V and 1 base from J, with 7 bases between. Germline lookup yields CDR1 ENHRY and CDR2 SYGVKD. CDR3 length: 14 residues. The CDR3 DNA reads as TGTGCCATCAGTGCATCGGGAACTAATGAAAAACTGTTTTTT. Translating gives CAISASGTNEKLFF.

The chain is built from TRBV7-9 and TRBJ1-1, with D possibly matching TRBD1 (6 bases). Trimming took 5 bases from V and 7 from J, leaving 14 bases between them. The CDR3 spans 13 residues. Germline V lookup: CDR1 SEHNR, CDR2 FQNEAQ (reference sequence). CDR3 in DNA: TGTGCCAGCAGCCCTAGACGGGACAATGAAGCTTTCTTT. Encoded protein: CASSPRRDNEAFF.

The rearrangement uses TRBV9 and TRBJ1-5, with 8 nucleotides matching TRBD1. Germline lookup yields CDR1 SGDLS and CDR2 YYNGEE. The CDR3 covers 13 residues. The ends lost 7 bases at V and 4 bases at J; junction bases unmatched: 4. CDR3 bases: TGTGCCAGCGACCGGACAGGGAATCAGCCCCAGCATTTT. It codes for CASDRTGNQPQHF.

The chain joins TRBV10-3 to TRBJ2-7; 8 bases agree with TRBD1. This CDR3 is 16 amino acids long. The germline V gene has CDR1 ENHRY and CDR2 SYGVKD. Germline trimming cut 2 bases from V and 0 bases from J; bases unmatched to any gene: 6. CDR3 region: CAISEPRTGSSYEQYF. The CDR3 bases are TGTGCCATCAGTGAGCCCCGGACAGGGAGCTCCTACGAGCAGTACTTC.

The chain joins TRBV7-6 to TRBJ1-1, with TRBD1 identical over 7 bases. Germline V lookup: CDR1 SGHVS, CDR2 FNYEAQ. The ends lost 2 bases at V and 8 bases at J; junction bases unmatched: 8. CDR3 length equals 14 residues. The CDR3: CASSLTEGAPEAFF. In nucleotides, the CDR3 is TGTGCCAGCAGCTTAACCGAGGGGGCGCCGGAAGCTTTCTTT.

This chain links TRBV7-9 with TRBJ1-1, with D perhaps TRBD1 (6 bases). The CDR3 covers 14 residues. Germline values: CDR1 SEHNR, CDR2 FQNEAQ (reference sequence). V was cut by 1 base and J by 4 bases, with 10 bases left in between. The CDR3 sequence: CASSLGGGSTEAFF. The DNA for the CDR3 is TGTGCCAGCAGCTTAGGGGGGGGCAGCACTGAAGCTTTCTTT.

As regards this clone: A read error may produce the germline difference seen at one junction end. J is TRBJ2-2 and V is TRBV7-9; a possible D gene is TRBD2 (5 bases). Germline CDR1 is SEHNR and CDR2 is FQNEAQ (reference sequence). The length of the CDR3 is 14 residues. This chain's CDR3 is CSSSWAGNTGELFF. The CDR3 bases are TGTTCCAGCAGCTGGGCGGGGAACACCGGGGAGCTGTTTTTT.

The chain has TRBV2 and TRBJ1-3; D gene uncertain. Looked up from germline, CDR1 is SNHLY and CDR2 is FYNNEI. The CDR3 length is 12 residues. Trimming took 8 bases from V and 2 from J, leaving 7 bases between them. The chain's CDR3 is CASQDAGNTIYF. The CDR3 DNA is TGTGCCAGCCAGGATGCTGGAAACACCATATATTTT.

V gene TRBV7-3 combines with J gene TRBJ1-1; TRBD1 matches at 7 bases. With V trimmed by 1 base and J by 4 bases, 9 bases remained unmatched. The CDR3 has 16 amino acids. CDR1 is SGHTA, CDR2 FQGTGA, per germline. The CDR3 spells CASSLRGLTGSTEAFF. CDR3 DNA: TGTGCCAGCAGCTTAAGGGGACTGACAGGGAGCACTGAAGCTTTCTTT.

The gene calls are TRBV6-6 and TRBJ2-5; a weak D match, TRBD1 (6 bases). The J call may be wrong; the DNA end is better matched by TRBJ2-7. Germline V CDR1 and CDR2: MNHNY, SVGAGI (reference sequence). CDR3 length equals 13 residues. The DNA of the CDR3 is TGTGCCAGCAGTCCGAGGGACAATTACGAGCAGTACTTC. Amino acid sequence: CASSPRDNYEQYF.

The chain has TRBV11-1 and TRBJ2-7; 7 bases are shared with TRBD1. The CDR3 length is 14 residues. Unmatched junction bases numbered 7, after V lost 5 bases and J lost 3 bases. Germline loops: CDR1 SGHAT, CDR2 FQDESV (reference sequence). CDR3 sequence (DNA): TGTGCCAGCAGCAGAGGACAGGCGAACTACGAGCAGTACTTC. This translates into CASSRGQANYEQYF. The variable domain in full, completed from reference TRBV11-1 and TRBJ2-7, reads EAEVAQSPRYKITEKSQAVAFWCDPISGHATLYWYRQILGQGPELLVQFQDESVVDDSQLPKDRFSAERLKGVDSTLKIQPAELGDSAMYLCASSRGQANYEQYFGPGTRLTVT.

The chain carries TRBV6-6 and TRBJ1-1; D is undetermined. Trimming stripped 0 bases from V and 0 bases from J, with 8 bases between. CDR1 and CDR2 from the germline V gene are MNHNY and SVGAGI (reference sequence). The CDR3 sequence is 15 residues long. Written as DNA, the CDR3 is TGTGCCAGCAGTTACTCGAGAGGGTTGAACACTGAAGCTTTCTTT. Translation: CASSYSRGLNTEAFF.

The count of this clone is one. CDR3 bases: TGTGCCAGCAGCCCCAGCACCGGGGAGCTGTTTTTT. The encoded protein is CASSPSTGELFF. The gene calls are TRBV7-7 and TRBJ2-2; D is uncertain. Germline lookup yields CDR1 SSHAT and CDR2 FNYEAQ (reference sequence). V shed 5 bases and J shed 4 bases, with 5 bases lying between them. CDR3 length: 12 amino acids.